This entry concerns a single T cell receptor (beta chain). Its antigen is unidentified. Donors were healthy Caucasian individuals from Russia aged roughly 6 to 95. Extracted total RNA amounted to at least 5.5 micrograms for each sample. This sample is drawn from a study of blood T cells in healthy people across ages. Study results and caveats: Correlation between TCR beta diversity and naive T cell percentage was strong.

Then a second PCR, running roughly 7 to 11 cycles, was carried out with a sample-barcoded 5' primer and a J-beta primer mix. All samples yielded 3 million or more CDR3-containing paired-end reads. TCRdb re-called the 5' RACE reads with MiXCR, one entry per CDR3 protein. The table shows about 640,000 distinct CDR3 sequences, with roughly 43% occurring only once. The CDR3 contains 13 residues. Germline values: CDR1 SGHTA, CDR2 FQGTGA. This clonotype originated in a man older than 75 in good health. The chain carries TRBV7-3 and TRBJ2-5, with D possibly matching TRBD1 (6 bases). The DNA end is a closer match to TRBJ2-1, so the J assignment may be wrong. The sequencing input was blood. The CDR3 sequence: CASSPQGSETQFF. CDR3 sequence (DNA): TGTGCCAGCAGCCCACAGGGATCAGAGACCCAGTTCTTC.